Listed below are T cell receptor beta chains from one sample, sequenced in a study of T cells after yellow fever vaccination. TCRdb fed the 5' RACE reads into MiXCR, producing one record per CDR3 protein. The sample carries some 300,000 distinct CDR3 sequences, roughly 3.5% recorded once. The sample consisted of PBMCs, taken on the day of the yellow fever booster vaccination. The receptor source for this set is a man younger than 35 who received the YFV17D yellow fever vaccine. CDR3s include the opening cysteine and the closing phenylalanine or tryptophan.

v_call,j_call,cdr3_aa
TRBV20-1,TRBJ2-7,CSAQDPGQGAYEQYF
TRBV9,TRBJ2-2,CASSVGSIGELFF
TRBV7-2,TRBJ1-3,CATRRTVGNTIYF
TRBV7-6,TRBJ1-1,CASSSQENTEAFF
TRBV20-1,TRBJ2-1,CSAGLYNEQFF
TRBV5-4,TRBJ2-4,CASSLRGGRTHIQYF
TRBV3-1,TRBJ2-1,CASATRGPAGGREQFF
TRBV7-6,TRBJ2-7,CASSLLAGGHEQYF
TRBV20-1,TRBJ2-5,CSAIRAVETQYF
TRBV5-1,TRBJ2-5,CASSSDGGGETQYF
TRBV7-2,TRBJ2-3,CASSLVREDTQYF
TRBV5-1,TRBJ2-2,CASSLMTGDDGELFF
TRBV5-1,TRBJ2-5,CASSLRGGHQETQYF
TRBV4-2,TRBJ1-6,CASSRSNSPLHF
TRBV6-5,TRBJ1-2,CASRANYGYTF
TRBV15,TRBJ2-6,CATSAQMGRSGANVLTF
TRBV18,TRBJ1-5,CASSPGDRAALGPQHF
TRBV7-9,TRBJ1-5,CASSGQGSRQPQHF
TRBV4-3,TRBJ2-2,CASSQGTGSGELFF
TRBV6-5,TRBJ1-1,CASRPMGADTEAFF
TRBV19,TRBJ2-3,CASSIEGRGTTDTQYF
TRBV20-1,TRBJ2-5,CSADSGTSGGQETQYF
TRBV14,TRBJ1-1,CASSQGDLKAFF
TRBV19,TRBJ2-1,CASSNPTSGRTYNEQFF
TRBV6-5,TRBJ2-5,CASSYSPSGGSQAQETQYF
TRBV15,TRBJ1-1,CATSRDRGRVTEAFF
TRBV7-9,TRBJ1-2,CASSRQPNALPGDYGYTF
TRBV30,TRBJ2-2,CAWSDPTGELFF
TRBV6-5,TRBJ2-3,CASSYSSSGITDTQYF
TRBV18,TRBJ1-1,CASSPRGNAEAFF
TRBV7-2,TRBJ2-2,CASSFSGTSPGELFF
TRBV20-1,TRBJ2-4,CSASSLGGEKNIQYF
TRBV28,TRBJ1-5,CASSLWRGSSNQPQHF
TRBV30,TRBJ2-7,CAWNKLTGSYEQYF
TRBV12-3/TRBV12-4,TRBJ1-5,CASTQAAGPQHF
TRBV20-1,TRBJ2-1,CSARDPPVGGGEQFF
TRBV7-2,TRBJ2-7,CASSLQRGSSEQYF
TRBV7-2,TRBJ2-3,CASSPAGDYADTQYF
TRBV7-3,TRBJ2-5,CASSLKGNWDLETQYF
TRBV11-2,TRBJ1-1,CASSSLSRTEAFF
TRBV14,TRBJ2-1,CASSRTSSYNEQFF
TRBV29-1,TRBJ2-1,CSVPRGYHNEQFF
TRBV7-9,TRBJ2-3,CASSSGATDTQYF
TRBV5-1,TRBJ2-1,CASGGARGTTYNEQFF
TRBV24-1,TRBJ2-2,CATSDSHWGRSTGELFF
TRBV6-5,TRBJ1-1,CASSYSGTGEAFF
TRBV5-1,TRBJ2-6,CASSWMQGSGANVLTF
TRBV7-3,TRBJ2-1,CASRGAGEGNEQFF
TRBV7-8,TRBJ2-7,CASSVGGALEQYF
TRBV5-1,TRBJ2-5,CASRTSFIQETQYF
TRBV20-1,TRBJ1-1,CTLGGPANTEAFF
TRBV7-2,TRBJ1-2,CASSPQGAQTNYGYTF
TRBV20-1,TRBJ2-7,CSARAPLRGVPYEQYF
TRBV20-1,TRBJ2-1,CSARSRGRLNNEQFF